The clone carrying this T cell receptor (beta chain) was counted many times. As yet, its antigen is unknown. This sample is drawn from a study of Graves' ophthalmopathy and Graves' hyperthyroidism. Losses at the gene ends were 5 bases for V and 2 bases for J; bases not matched to a gene: 12. The CDR3 totals 17 residues. Per the germline V gene, CDR1 is MGHDK and CDR2 is SYGVNS. The study, taken as a whole, reports: In blood, most expanded thyroid clonotypes above 0.001 frequency were also detected. A model of 13 signatures distinguished ophthalmopathy from stable hyperthyroidism at around 91% sensitivity and around 81% specificity.

TCR beta CDR3 regions were amplified from RNA transcripts. HTBI primers primed a first-round RT-PCR, and a second-round multiplex PCR followed. TCRdb fed the multiplex PCR reads into MiXCR, producing one record per CDR3 protein. The profile shows 400,000 to 500,000 distinct CDR3 sequences, 20% to 25% of them singletons. The specimen sequenced was peripheral blood. The chain carries TRBV25-1 and TRBJ2-5; 9 bases are a match to TRBD2. This clonotype was sampled from a woman between 18 and 30 years old with stable Graves' hyperthyroidism. The CDR3 nucleotides are TGTGCCAGCAGTCATTACGGTACTAGCGGGCGGCAAGAGACCCAGTACTTC. The encoded protein is CASSHYGTSGRQETQYF.